Following are 3 T cell receptor beta chains from one sample sequenced in a study of blood T cell repertoires in COVID-19. Measured with immunoSEQ multiplex PCR; TCRdb has only the in-frame clones, and not every one. The sample lists about 38,000 clones; 70% to 90% were seen once. Sequencing input: peripheral blood. The origin of the receptors is a man in his sixties with COVID-19, enrolled during active disease.

The sample holds one count of this clone. This chain uses TRBV28 with TRBJ2-7, with D unclear. Germline V gene lookup returns CDR1 MDHEN and CDR2 SYDVKM. The CDR3 has 16 residues. V was shortened by 4 bases and J by 5 bases, with 21 bases between the two germline ends. CDR3 sequence (DNA): TGTGCCAGCAGTTACCACCCCGGGTCTTTACACAACGAGCAGTACTTC. Its translation: CASSYHPGSLHNEQYF.

The rearrangement joins TRBV5-4 to TRBJ1-2; the D gene is possibly TRBD1 (6 bases). From germline, CDR1 is SGHNT and CDR2 YYREEE (reference sequence). Between the trimmed V and J ends, which lost 5 bases and 3 bases, there was a span of 14 bases. The length of the CDR3 is 14 residues. The DNA of the CDR3 is TGTGCCAGCAGTCCAAGGGGGGGGGACTATGGCTACACCTTC. Amino acids: CASSPRGGDYGYTF.

This clone was recorded only once. The J gene is TRBJ2-1, the V gene TRBV7-8; 8 bases align to TRBD1. From germline, CDR1 is SGHVS and CDR2 FQNEAQ. The ends lost 7 bases at V and 4 bases at J; junction bases unmatched: 15. The CDR3 totals 17 residues. The CDR3 loop is CASTLALFGTGYNEQFF. CDR3 in DNA: TGTGCCAGCACCTTGGCCCTATTCGGGACAGGTTACAATGAGCAGTTCTTC.